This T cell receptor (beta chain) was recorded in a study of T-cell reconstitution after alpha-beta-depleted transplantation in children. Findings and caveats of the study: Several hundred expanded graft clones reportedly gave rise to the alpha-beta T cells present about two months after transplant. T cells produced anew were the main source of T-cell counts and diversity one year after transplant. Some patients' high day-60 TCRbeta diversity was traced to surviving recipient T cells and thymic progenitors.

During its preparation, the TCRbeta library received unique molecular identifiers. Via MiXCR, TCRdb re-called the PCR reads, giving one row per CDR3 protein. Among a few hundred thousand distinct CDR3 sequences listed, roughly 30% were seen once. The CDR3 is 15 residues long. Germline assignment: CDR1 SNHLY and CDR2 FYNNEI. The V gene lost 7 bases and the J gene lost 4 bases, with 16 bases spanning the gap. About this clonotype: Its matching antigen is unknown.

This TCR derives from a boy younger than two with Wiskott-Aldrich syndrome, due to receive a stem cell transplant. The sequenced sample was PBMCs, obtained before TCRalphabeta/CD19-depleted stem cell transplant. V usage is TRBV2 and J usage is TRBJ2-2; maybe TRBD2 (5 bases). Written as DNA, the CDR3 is TGTGCCAGCAAACTCTATTCCGCGGGCACCGGGGAGCTGTTTTTT. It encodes CASKLYSAGTGELFF.